This T cell receptor beta chain was recovered during a study of blood T cell repertoires in COVID-19. The overall study: PBMCs, B-cell-depleted T cells, or T cells provided the cDNA or gDNA that made up the material.

CDR1 is WNHNN, CDR2 SYGVQD, per germline (reference sequence). Losses at the gene ends were 0 bases for V and 8 bases for J; bases not matched to a gene: 4. The CDR3 length is 14 residues. Clones were read by immunoSEQ multiplex PCR, and TCRdb kept only the in-frame ones, dropping some. Found here are 190,000 or so clones, 70% to 85% of them singletons; the top ten hold 6.9%. This TCR derives from a human donor with acute or convalescent COVID-19. The donor label of this sample is uncertain. The chain carries TRBV10-1 and TRBJ2-1, with 7 bases that match TRBD2. Sequenced input: peripheral blood. The CDR3 loop is CASSESAGVHEQFF. DNA for the CDR3: TGCGCCAGCAGTGAGTCGGCGGGAGTGCATGAGCAGTTCTTC.